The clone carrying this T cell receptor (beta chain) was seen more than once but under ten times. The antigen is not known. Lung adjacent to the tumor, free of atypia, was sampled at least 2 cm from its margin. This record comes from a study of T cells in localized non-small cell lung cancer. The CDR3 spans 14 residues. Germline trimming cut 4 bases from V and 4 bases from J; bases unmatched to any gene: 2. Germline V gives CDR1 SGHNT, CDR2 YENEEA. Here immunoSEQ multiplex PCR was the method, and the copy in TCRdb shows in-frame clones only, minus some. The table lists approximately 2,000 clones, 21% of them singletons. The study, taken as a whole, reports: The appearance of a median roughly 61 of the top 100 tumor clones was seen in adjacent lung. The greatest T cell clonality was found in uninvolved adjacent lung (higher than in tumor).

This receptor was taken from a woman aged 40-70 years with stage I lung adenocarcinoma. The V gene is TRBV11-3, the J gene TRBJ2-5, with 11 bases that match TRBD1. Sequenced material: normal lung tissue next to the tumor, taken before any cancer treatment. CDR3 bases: TGTGCCAGCAGCTGGGACAGGGGGGGAGAGACCCAGTACTTC. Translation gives CASSWDRGGETQYF.